This T cell receptor beta chain came from a study of T cell clones after liver transplantation (dated 2019 in TCRdb). In the study overall: The samples were obtained from ITN030ST, a randomized trial that attempted immunosuppression withdrawal within 2 years after liver transplantation. Donor-reactive T cell clones were identified using TCRbeta sequencing after a pre-transplant mixed lymphocyte reaction and were then followed in post-transplant blood. To count as tolerant, a recipient had to stay completely off immunosuppression for at least one year without liver enzymes climbing beyond twice the upper limit of normal. A cohort of 8 liver transplant recipients was studied, of whom 3 were classified as tolerant and 5 as non-tolerant. Three of the eight recipients were HCV-positive; the others were transplanted for non-autoimmune, non-viral indications. As an antigen-independent comparator for the donor-reactive sequences, third party-reactive TCRbeta sequences from pre-transplant MLRs were identified as well. Blood samples were collected pre-transplant, pre-randomization before withdrawal, and post-randomization after either full withdrawal or failed withdrawal. No induction therapy was given to the subjects, and standard immunosuppression was administered until randomization at 12-24 months post-transplant. What the authors observed across the whole study: In 5 of 8 subjects, circulating donor-reactive CD4 TCRbeta sequences decreased significantly after transplant, regardless of tolerance or HCV status. Low numbers of available donor cells limited the measurable donor-reactive repertoire in two subjects. Because of small, heterogeneous patient numbers and non-standardized post-transplant time points, the conclusions were only preliminary. Once repertoire turnover was taken into account, donor-reactive detection showed a significant reduction for CD4 in 7 of 8 subjects and for CD8 in 8 of 8. Since no allograft tissue specimens were available, donor-reactive T cells may have migrated into the graft instead of being deleted. The decline in donor-reactive sequences exceeded the decline in third party-reactive sequences, suggesting partial antigen-specific deletion that was unrelated to withdrawal success.

Unstimulated PBMCs, after thawing, were stained for CD3, CD4 and CD8 and then FACS-sorted into CD3+CD4+ and CD3+CD8+ populations. Each of the 8 studied subjects was randomized to immunosuppression withdrawal. Genomic DNA was isolated with the Qiagen DNeasy Blood and Tissue Kit. According to the germline V gene, CDR1 reads ENHRY and CDR2 reads SYGVKD. From the cysteine up to the phenylalanine, the CDR3 has a length of 14 residues. Left in the record is the CDR3 DNA by itself, 42 bases read in frame from the first base. Between the V and J ends, shortened by 3 bases and 2 bases respectively, the junction contains 9 bases. Using immunoSEQ, frozen genomic DNA was subjected to high-throughput TCRbeta CDR3 sequencing, a process that included PCR amplification, mapping, bias correction and internal controls. Under the source paper's analysis protocol: Productive rearrangements were kept, and unique TCRbeta sequences were defined by CDR3 nucleotide sequence plus V and J gene. For classification of a sequence as donor-reactive, at least 5-fold expansion in CFSE-low cells relative to unstimulated pre-transplant cells and a frequency of at least 0.01% were required. Minimum frequency thresholds were set for each subject on the basis of the unstimulated sample with the lowest template count, so that a detection power of at least 90% was ensured. Jensen-Shannon divergence between the top 1000 TCRbeta sequences after and before transplant was used to measure repertoire turnover. Changes in detection of donor-reactive sequences were assessed with two-sided Fisher's exact tests. TCRdb stores this immuneACCESS table with in-frame sequences only. Part of the clones is absent; in the studies checked, under half of the shortfall reflects unresolved V genes, and no reason is known for the rest. The V and J calls and the clone size are those of that table, but D and trimming were determined from the DNA. In all, the sample holds roughly 80,000 clones, and 82% of those were seen once. Together, the top ten hold 0.47% of the sample.

Worth noting for this clone: It has no known antigen specificity. The sample holds no much larger clone one base away, and base qualities are not on file.

Recombination connected TRBV10-3 to TRBJ2-3; the D gene cannot be resolved reliably. This sample comprised CD4+ T cells from blood, obtained roughly 3.5 years after liver transplant. This TCR came from a human patient who received a liver transplant. Because of the transplant, the T cells may be the graft donor's rather than the patient's own. In nucleotides, the sequence is TGTGCCATCAGTGAAAGGTCCTACACAGATACGCAGTATTTT. Its amino acids are CAISERSYTDTQYF.